The source of this T cell receptor (beta chain) is a study of T-cell reconstitution after alpha-beta-depleted transplantation in children. Regarding the study as a whole: At the one-year point after transplant, T-cell counts and TCRbeta diversity were found to come mostly from T cells that had been newly produced. Diversity of TCRbeta at day 60 was high in some patients, arising from surviving recipient T cells and thymic progenitors. The study reportedly traced alpha-beta T cells about two months after transplant to several hundred expanded graft clones.

Germline loops: CDR1 MGHRA, CDR2 YSYEKL. This CDR3 has 14 residues. V dropped 0 bases and J dropped 3 bases, with 6 bases sitting between them. A library of TCRbeta sequences, prepared with unique molecular identifiers, was generated. In TCRdb, the PCR reads were re-called with MiXCR into one record per CDR3 protein. The sample holds hundreds of thousands of distinct CDR3 sequences; roughly 24% are singletons and the top ten take roughly 2.6%. This clonotype appeared a few times. The target antigen is unknown. The receptor was isolated from a girl aged 2-15 years with Fanconi anemia, due to receive a stem cell transplant. The input for sequencing was PBMCs, taken before TCRalphabeta/CD19-depleted stem cell transplant. J is TRBJ2-1 and V is TRBV4-1; D is possibly TRBD2 (6 bases). The CDR3 coding sequence is TGCGCCAGCAGCCAAGAGGGACTCTACAATGAGCAGTTCTTC. It codes for CASSQEGLYNEQFF.